This T cell receptor (beta chain) was recorded in a study of ipilimumab plus nivolumab after autologous stem cell transplantation. Germline V gene sequence: CDR1 SGHTA, CDR2 FQGNSA. The length of the CDR3 is 14 residues. V dropped 5 bases and J dropped 2; count of bases not matched to a gene: 5. Patients received nivolumab 3 mg/kg at weeks 1, 4, 7, 10, then fortnightly to week 26. Repertoires were generated with immunoSEQ multiplex PCR, while TCRdb's copy carries only in-frame clones and drops some. Of 15,000 to 20,000 clones in the sample, approximately 85% were seen once. There are a few counts of this clone.

Material: PBMCs, obtained in a trial of ipilimumab plus nivolumab as post-transplant consolidation. The J gene is TRBJ1-1, the V gene TRBV7-2, with 7 bases that match TRBD1. This clonotype was sampled from a male donor with diffuse large B-cell lymphoma. For the CDR3, the DNA is TGTGCCAGCAGCCCCCGACAGGGAAACACTGAAGCTTTCTTT. It is translated as CASSPRQGNTEAFF.